In this sample, the clone carrying this TCR beta chain turned up a few times. Antigen unknown. TCRdb re-analysed the RT-PCR reads in MiXCR, keeping a single row per CDR3 protein. Among some 160,000 distinct CDR3 sequences listed, under 13% were seen once. Looked up from germline, CDR1 is SQVTM and CDR2 is ANQGSEA. Deletions cut 4 bases from V and 0 bases from J, with 5 bases between. CDR3 size: 12 residues. This sample was taken from a study of response to subunit inactivated influenza vaccine. Study-wide results and limits: Authors suggested each seasonal influenza vaccination recruits few new T cells.

Sequenced material: non-naive T cells sorted from PBMCs, taken 40 to 50 days after vaccination. V gene TRBV29-1 combines with J gene TRBJ2-3; D not certain. The receptor was isolated from a man aged 50-59 years who received an inactivated influenza vaccine. Written as DNA, the CDR3 is TGCAGCGTTGCGGAGAGCACAGATACGCAGTATTTT. As protein: CSVAESTDTQYF.